This T cell receptor (beta chain) was sequenced in a study of T-cell memory formation after mild COVID-19. Germline values: CDR1 MGHRA, CDR2 YSYEKL. The CDR3 extends over 17 amino acids. J lost 6 bases, V lost 3 bases, and 13 bases had no gene match. One entry per CDR3 protein results from TCRdb running MiXCR on the 5' RACE reads. The table has fewer than 150,000 distinct CDR3 sequences, around 14% seen once. The sample holds a few counts of this clonotype. The receptor's source is an adult woman who had mild COVID-19 (a few samples of this study predate the infection). Cell type and time point are not known. The J gene is TRBJ2-2, the V gene TRBV4-1, with 7 nucleotides matching TRBD2. The specimen sequenced was PBMCs or a T cell subset sorted from them (not recorded which). In nucleotides, the CDR3 is TGCGCCAGCAGCCATCCCGGCGCGGGGGACGGGGCCGGGGAGCTGTTTTTT. Translated: CASSHPGAGDGAGELFF.